Listed here are 29 T cell receptor beta chains from one sample, sequenced in a study of blood T cell repertoires in COVID-19. Profiling relied on immunoSEQ multiplex PCR, and the TCRdb table lists in-frame clones only, not all of them. Of fewer than 350,000 clones detected, about nine tenths appear once; the ten largest clones hold about 5%. Sequencing used PBMCs or T cells enriched from blood (not recorded which). These receptors were taken from a man aged 60 to 69 who had recovered from COVID-19.

This rearrangement joins TRBV25-1 to TRBJ2-1; a weak D match, TRBD2 (5 bases). This CDR3 has 15 amino acids. Germline assignment: CDR1 MGHDK and CDR2 SYGVNS. Trimming removed 2 bases from V and 2 bases from J, with 10 bases in between. CDR3: CASSEEAATYNEQFF. The CDR3 bases are TGTGCCAGCAGTGAAGAAGCGGCGACCTACAATGAGCAGTTCTTC.

This clone has more than one count but fewer than ten. This chain uses TRBV24-1 with TRBJ2-3, with D possibly TRBD2 on 6 matching bases. Germline values: CDR1 KGHDR, CDR2 SFDVKD. V was trimmed by 0 bases and J by 3 bases, leaving 15 bases between them. The CDR3 is 17 residues long. CDR3 amino acids: CATSDLFGSGGTDTQYF. CDR3 nucleotides: TGTGCCACCAGTGATTTGTTCGGGAGCGGAGGGACAGATACGCAGTATTTT.

Details on this clone: One end of the junction varies from germline; a read error may be responsible. The chain joins TRBV19 to TRBJ2-3; 13 bases line up with TRBD2. CDR1 LNHDA and CDR2 SQIVND come from the germline V gene (reference sequence). The CDR3 totals 14 residues. This CDR3 reads CASSTLAGGNTQYF. The CDR3 DNA reads as TGTGCCAGCAGTACACTAGCGGGAGGGAATACGCAGTATTTT.

The chain employs TRBV5-1 and TRBJ2-7; TRBD2 agrees at 7 bases. J lost 5 bases, V lost 2 bases, and 7 bases had no gene match. The CDR3 runs to 14 residues. From germline, CDR1 is SGHRS and CDR2 YFSETQ. The CDR3 bases are TGCGCCAGCAGCTTTTACCGGGGGGACGACGAGCAGTACTTC. Encoded protein: CASSFYRGDDEQYF.

This clone has only a few counts. The chain recombines TRBV4-1 with TRBJ1-1; TRBD1 is a possible D gene (5 bases). Per germline, CDR1 MGHRA and CDR2 YSYEKL. The length of the CDR3 is 14 residues. Trimming shortened V by 5 bases and J by 3 bases, and 13 bases separated the two germline ends. CDR3 sequence (DNA): TGCGCCAGCAGCTTAGGAGGGGACGACACTGAAGCTTTCTTT. Translated, it gives CASSLGGDDTEAFF.

The V and J genes are TRBV27 and TRBJ1-4; 8 positions match TRBD1. J was trimmed by 4 bases and V by 5 bases; bases with no gene match: 6. CDR1 MNHEY and CDR2 SMNVEV come from the germline V gene (reference sequence). This CDR3 is 15 amino acids long. For the CDR3, the DNA is TGTGCCAGCAGTACCGGACAGGGCGGTAATGAAAAACTGTTTTTT. Amino acids: CASSTGQGGNEKLFF. The full variable domain, its missing parts supplied by reference TRBV27 and TRBJ1-4, is EAQVTQNPRYLITVTGKKLTVTCSQNMNHEYMSWYRQDPGLGLRQIYYSMNVEVTDKGDVPEGYKVSRKEKRNFPLILESPSPNQTSLYFCASSTGQGGNEKLFFGSGTQLSVL.

The chain is built from TRBV7-2 and TRBJ2-2; 9 bases line up with TRBD2. The trim removed 5 bases at V and 7 bases at J, leaving 17 bases unmatched. This CDR3 has 18 residues. Germline V CDR1 and CDR2: SGHTA, FQGNSA. As DNA, the CDR3 is TGTGCCAGCAGCACCCAGGTGGGGCTAGCGGGAACGGGCGGGGAGCTGTTTTTT. This translates into CASSTQVGLAGTGGELFF.

V gene TRBV9 combines with J gene TRBJ1-3, with 7 bases lining up with TRBD1. The germline V gene has CDR1 SGDLS and CDR2 YYNGEE. V was clipped by 4 bases and J by 4 bases; unmatched bases: 8. The CDR3 length is 15 residues. The CDR3 spells CASSLSQGSGNTIYF. The CDR3 bases are TGTGCCAGCAGCTTATCACAGGGGTCGGGAAACACCATATATTTT.

The chain employs TRBV9 and TRBJ2-2, with a tentative D call TRBD1 (6 bases). Per the germline V gene, CDR1 is SGDLS and CDR2 is YYNGEE. The CDR3 runs to 16 residues. Trimming removed 0 bases at V and 1 base at J, with 10 bases between. The CDR3 is CASSVVATGNTGELFF. As DNA, the CDR3 is TGTGCCAGCAGCGTAGTCGCGACAGGGAACACCGGGGAGCTGTTTTTT.

The chain carries TRBV5-8 and TRBJ2-7; a possible D gene is TRBD2 (5 bases). This CDR3 is built from 16 residues. V dropped 3 bases and J dropped 3 bases, with 19 bases sitting between them. The V gene's germline CDR1 is SGHTS and CDR2 YDEGEE. CDR3 residues: CASSSRTTSLSYEQYF. The CDR3 coding sequence is TGTGCCAGCAGCTCCCGAACCACTAGTCTCAGCTACGAGCAGTACTTC.

The chain has TRBV28 and TRBJ2-3; 11 nucleotides agree with TRBD2. The V gene end was trimmed by 6 bases and the J gene end by 3 bases; junction bases not matched to a gene: 5. The CDR3 spans 15 residues. CDR1 and CDR2 (germline): MDHEN, SYDVKM. CDR3 residues: CASRALAGGTDTQYF. DNA for the CDR3: TGTGCCAGCAGGGCGTTAGCGGGAGGGACAGATACGCAGTATTTT.

The J gene is TRBJ1-1, the V gene TRBV7-3, with D perhaps matching TRBD1 (6 bases). CDR1 and CDR2 from the germline V gene are SGHTA and FQGTGA. CDR3 length: 13 amino acids. Trimming removed 2 bases at V and 6 bases at J, with 10 bases between. The CDR3 reads CASSLLTGSEAFF. The DNA of the CDR3 is TGTGCCAGCAGCTTACTGACAGGCTCTGAAGCTTTCTTT.

The J gene is TRBJ1-2, the V gene TRBV2; no reliable D call. Trimming removed 0 bases from V and 1 base from J, with 3 bases in between. This CDR3 is 13 amino acids long. Germline assignment: CDR1 SNHLY and CDR2 FYNNEI. The CDR3 protein is CASSEARNYGYTF. As DNA, the CDR3 is TGTGCCAGCAGTGAAGCGCGTAACTATGGCTACACCTTC.

This clone was seen only a few times. V gene TRBV5-6 combines with J gene TRBJ1-1, with 9 bases that match TRBD1. J lost 1 base, V lost 5 bases, and 3 bases had no gene match. Per the germline V gene, CDR1 is SGHDT and CDR2 is YYEEEE. The CDR3 contains 14 residues. CDR3 sequence reads: CASRTGQGNTEAFF. The CDR3 coding sequence is TGTGCCAGCAGAACGGGACAGGGGAACACTGAAGCTTTCTTT.

This chain joins TRBV18 and TRBJ2-1, with TRBD1 matching 9 bases. The germline V gene has CDR1 KGHSH and CDR2 LQKENI. CDR3 length equals 16 residues. With 2 bases clipped from V and 0 bases from J, the junction kept 2 bases outside the gene matches. CDR3 nucleotides: TGTGCCAGCTCACCAAGGGGACAGGGCTCCTACAATGAGCAGTTCTTC. Encoded protein: CASSPRGQGSYNEQFF.

The chain is built from TRBV3-1 (or the pseudogene TRBV3-2) and TRBJ2-3, with TRBD2 as a possible D gene (6 bases). From germline, CDR1 is LGHDT and CDR2 YNNKEL (reference sequence). Trimming took 0 bases from V and 3 from J, leaving 16 bases between them. The CDR3 sequence is 17 residues long. CDR3 loop: CASSQEGWRAGTDTQYF. In DNA, the CDR3 is TGTGCCAGCAGCCAAGAAGGGTGGAGGGCCGGAACAGATACGCAGTATTTT.

The genes are TRBV12-3 or TRBV12-4 and TRBJ1-1; 10 bases line up with TRBD1. The CDR3 totals 12 residues. The V gene end was trimmed by 6 bases and the J gene end by 8 bases; junction bases not matched to a gene: 3. CDR3: CASRADRGEAFF. The CDR3 DNA reads as TGTGCCAGCAGGGCGGACAGGGGGGAAGCTTTCTTT.

The CDR3 nucleotides read TGTGCCAGCAGCCATCTAGCGGGAGGAGCGGAGACCCAGTACTTC. Encoded protein: CASSHLAGGAETQYF. V gene TRBV3-1 (or the pseudogene TRBV3-2) combines with J gene TRBJ2-5; 11 bases match TRBD2. Germline V CDR1 and CDR2: LGHDT, YNNKEL (reference sequence). V was clipped by 3 bases and J by 5 bases; unmatched bases: 5. CDR3 length equals 15 residues.

This clone was seen once. The rearrangement joins TRBV5-5 to TRBJ1-1; tentative D call: TRBD1 (6 bases). Germline CDR1 and CDR2: SGHKS and YYEKEE (reference sequence). The length of the CDR3 is 15 residues. Trimming took off 4 bases at V and 7 bases at J, with 20 bases between the two ends. The CDR3 sequence: CASSRQFTRTVEAFF. CDR3 nucleotides: TGTGCCAGCAGCCGCCAATTCACCCGGACAGTTGAAGCTTTCTTT.

The rearrangement uses TRBV7-8 and TRBJ2-5; 9 bases match TRBD2. The CDR3 covers 16 residues. The germline CDR1 and CDR2 sequences are SGHVS and FQNEAQ. The junction had 9 bases not matched to a gene; V was cut back by 2 bases and J by 5 bases. The CDR3 reads CASSLTWGGRVETQYF. The DNA of the CDR3 is TGTGCCAGCAGCTTAACCTGGGGCGGGAGGGTGGAGACCCAGTACTTC.

The gene calls are TRBV7-3 and TRBJ2-1; 9 bases agree with TRBD2. The V and J ends lost 5 bases and 0 bases, in that order; junction bases with no gene match: 8. The length of the CDR3 is 17 residues. Germline-derived CDR1 and CDR2 are SGHTA and FQGTGA. The CDR3 DNA reads TGTGCCAGCAGCGCCACCGGGACTAGCCTCTCCTACAATGAGCAGTTCTTC. It specifies CASSATGTSLSYNEQFF.

The rearrangement joins TRBV6-5 to TRBJ1-4; 8 bases line up with TRBD1. Germline CDR1 MNHEY, CDR2 SVGAGI. The junction had 2 bases not matched to a gene; V was cut back by 3 bases and J by 8 bases. This CDR3 is 13 amino acids long. Here the CDR3 reads CASSYGDREKLFF. In DNA, the CDR3 is TGTGCCAGCAGTTATGGGGACAGGGAAAAACTGTTTTTT.

V is TRBV5-6 and J is TRBJ2-7; 11 bases are shared with TRBD1. CDR1 is SGHDT and CDR2 is YYEEEE in the germline V gene. CDR3 length: 14 residues. Trimming at V came to 4 bases and at J to 11 bases, leaving 11 bases not matched to a gene. CDR3 bases: TGTGCCAGCAGCCCTAGGACAGGGGGCTCTTGGGAGTACTTC. This sequence encodes CASSPRTGGSWEYF. Using reference TRBV5-6 and TRBJ2-7 for the parts outside the CDR3, the full variable domain is DAGVTQSPTHLIKTRGQQVTLRCSPKSGHDTVSWYQQALGQGPQFIFQYYEEEERQRGNFPDRFSGHQFPNYSSELNVNALLLGDSALYLCASSPRTGGSWEYFGPGTRLTVT.

This chain links TRBV19 with TRBJ1-5, with a possible D match to TRBD1 (6 bases). This CDR3 comprises 18 residues. CDR1 and CDR2 from the germline V gene are LNHDA and SQIVND (reference sequence). With 3 bases removed from V and 2 bases from J, the gap between germline ends came to 20 bases. The CDR3 DNA follows: TGTGCCAGTAGTATTCGTCCCGCCCAGGGGAGGGGCAATCAGCCCCAGCATTTT. Protein: CASSIRPAQGRGNQPQHF. Supplemented by reference TRBV19 and TRBJ1-5, the full variable domain reads DGGITQSPKYLFRKEGQNVTLSCEQNLNHDAMYWYRQDPGQGLRLIYYSQIVNDFQKGDIAEGYSVSREKKESFPLTVTSAQKNPTAFYLCASSIRPAQGRGNQPQHFGDGTRLSIL.

This clone was picked up a small number of times. The chain combines TRBV28 with TRBJ2-7, with 7 nucleotides matching TRBD1. V gave up 9 bases and J gave up 1 base; unmatched junction bases: 9. Germline CDR1 is MDHEN and CDR2 is SYDVKM. CDR3 size: 14 residues. DNA for the CDR3: TGTGCCAGTTACAGGGGTGGAGAATCCTACGAGCAGTACTTC. Its translation: CASYRGGESYEQYF.

This clone appeared a single time. This chain joins TRBV21-1 and TRBJ2-2; TRBD2 is the table's D call, not checked against the DNA. TRBV21-1 is flagged as a pseudogene. This CDR3 is 20 amino acids long. The CDR3 here is CASSKEPSGIYILSAGELFF. Written as DNA, the CDR3 is TGTGCCAGCAGCAAAGAGCCTAGCGGGATTTATATCTTGTCTGCCGGGGAGCTGTTTTTT.

The chain has TRBV9 and TRBJ2-2; the match to TRBD2 covers 12 bases. Unmatched junction bases numbered 5, after V lost 0 bases and J lost 5 bases. The CDR3 runs to 17 residues. CDR1 and CDR2 (germline): SGDLS, YYNGEE. The CDR3: CASSVGLAGVVTGELFF. The CDR3 DNA reads as TGTGCCAGCAGCGTAGGACTAGCGGGAGTGGTGACCGGGGAGCTGTTTTTT. Variable domain in full (rest from reference TRBV9 and TRBJ2-2): DSGVTQTPKHLITATGQRVTLRCSPRSGDLSVYWYQQSLDQGLQFLIQYYNGEERAKGNILERFSAQQFPDLHSELNLSSLELGDSALYFCASSVGLAGVVTGELFFGEGSRLTVL.

This rearrangement joins TRBV18 to TRBJ2-1, with 7 bases that match TRBD1. There are 16 residues in the CDR3. Germline V gives CDR1 KGHSH, CDR2 LQKENI. V shed 3 bases, J shed 5 bases, and the junction held 10 bases outside the gene matches. The CDR3 loop is CASSPPGQMVHNEQFF. The CDR3 nucleotides read TGTGCCAGCTCACCCCCGGGACAGATGGTACACAATGAGCAGTTCTTC.

This chain joins TRBV28 and TRBJ1-1, with D uncertain. Per germline, CDR1 MDHEN and CDR2 SYDVKM. V lost 3 bases and J lost 6, with 8 bases in between. The CDR3 consists of 12 residues. CDR3 sequence (DNA): TGTGCCAGCAGTTTTATGGTAGCTGAAGCTTTCTTT. This sequence encodes CASSFMVAEAFF.